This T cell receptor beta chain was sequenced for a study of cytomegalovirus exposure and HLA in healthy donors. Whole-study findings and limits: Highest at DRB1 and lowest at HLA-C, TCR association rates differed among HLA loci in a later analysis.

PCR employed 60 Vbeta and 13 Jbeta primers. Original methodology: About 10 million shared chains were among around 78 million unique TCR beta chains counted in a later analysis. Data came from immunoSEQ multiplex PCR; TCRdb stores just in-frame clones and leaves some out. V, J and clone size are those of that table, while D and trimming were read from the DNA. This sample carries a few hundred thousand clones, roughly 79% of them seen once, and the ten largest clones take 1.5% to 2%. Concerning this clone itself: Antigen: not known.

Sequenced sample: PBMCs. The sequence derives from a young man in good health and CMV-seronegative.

For the CDR3, the DNA is TGTGCCAGCAGGACCGGACAGGGGATCGATCAGCCCCAGCATTTT. This encodes CASRTGQGIDQPQHF. V gene TRBV6-5 combines with J gene TRBJ1-5; 9 bases align to TRBD1. CDR1 and CDR2 (germline): MNHEY, SVGAGI. CDR3 length: 15 residues. Trimming took 6 bases from V and 5 from J; bases not matched to a gene: 8.